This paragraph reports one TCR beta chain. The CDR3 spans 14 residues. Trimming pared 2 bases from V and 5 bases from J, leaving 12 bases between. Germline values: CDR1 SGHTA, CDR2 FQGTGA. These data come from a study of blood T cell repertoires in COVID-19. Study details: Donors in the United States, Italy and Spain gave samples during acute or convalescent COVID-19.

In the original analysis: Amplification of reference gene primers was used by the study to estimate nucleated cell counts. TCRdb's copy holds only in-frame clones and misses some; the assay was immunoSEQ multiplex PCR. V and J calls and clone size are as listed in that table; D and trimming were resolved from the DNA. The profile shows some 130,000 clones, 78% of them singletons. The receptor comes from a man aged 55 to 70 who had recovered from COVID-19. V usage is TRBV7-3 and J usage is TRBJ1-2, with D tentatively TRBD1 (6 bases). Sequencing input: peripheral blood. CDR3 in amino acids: CASSLSPQGYGYTF. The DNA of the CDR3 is TGTGCCAGCAGCTTATCGCCTCAGGGGTATGGCTACACCTTC.